This TCR beta chain emerged from a study of spatial heterogeneity in lung cancer. Study-level background: Detected sequences consistently included more beta-chain ones than alpha-chain ones. The average appearance count of each unique TCR and UMI combination in raw reads was more than ten. Study-wide points: Relative to follow-up, resection was when ubiquitous expanded tumor TCRs appeared more in blood.

The CDR3 spans 14 residues. J was trimmed by 4 bases and V by 8 bases; bases with no gene match: 8. From germline, CDR1 is SNHLY and CDR2 FYNNEI. TCRdb itself ran the 5' RACE reads through MiXCR, one entry per CDR3 protein. The profile covers around 60,000 distinct CDR3 sequences, with around 8.2% appearing a single time and around 15% taken by the ten largest. This clonotype was seen only a few times. Its specificity is not known. Specified time point: sample taken at primary tumor resection. The input material, whole RNA from tumor, nontumor lung or frozen PBMC, was sequenced unsorted. The cohort: roughly 72 early-stage, untreated non-small cell lung cancer patients.

This material consisted of PBMCs, taken at surgery. The gene calls are TRBV2 and TRBJ2-5; 9 bases agree with TRBD1. This TCR was recovered from a female donor with early-stage non-small cell lung cancer. CDR3 sequence reads: CASGTGGASETQYF. As DNA, the CDR3 is TGTGCCAGCGGAACAGGGGGCGCATCAGAGACCCAGTACTTC.